The clone carrying this T cell receptor beta chain was detected a few times. This could be a read error, since a much larger clone is one nucleotide away. Co-extraction yielded RNA and DNA from 20-30 mg of unsorted bulk tissue. V gave up 7 bases and J gave up 3 bases, with 15 bases separating them. This CDR3 has 14 amino acids. The data originate from a study of tumor-infiltrating lymphocytes in primary liver carcinoma. From 450 to 550 ng total RNA, TCR beta cDNA was generated with a primer in the constant region. What produced the TCR beta libraries was three nested multiplex PCR rounds using slightly modified ARM-PCR. TRBV1-TRBV30 forward primers paired with a C-beta reverse primer drove the first two PCR rounds, about 9 cycles each. TCRdb reprocessed the multiplex PCR reads with MiXCR, giving one entry per CDR3 protein. The sample lists approximately 92,000 distinct CDR3 sequences, almost 70% seen once, with about 9.2% in the top ten.

The receptor was isolated from a woman aged 55-70 years with primary liver carcinoma and hepatitis B virus infection. The source material was liver tumor tissue from sampling region 5. Stated subset: tumor region T5, tumor centre. This chain uses TRBV12-3 or TRBV12-4 with TRBJ2-5; unclear D gene. CDR3 sequence: CASKAPMEEETQYF. The DNA for the CDR3 is TGTGCCAGCAAGGCCCCCATGGAAGAAGAGACCCAGTACTTC.